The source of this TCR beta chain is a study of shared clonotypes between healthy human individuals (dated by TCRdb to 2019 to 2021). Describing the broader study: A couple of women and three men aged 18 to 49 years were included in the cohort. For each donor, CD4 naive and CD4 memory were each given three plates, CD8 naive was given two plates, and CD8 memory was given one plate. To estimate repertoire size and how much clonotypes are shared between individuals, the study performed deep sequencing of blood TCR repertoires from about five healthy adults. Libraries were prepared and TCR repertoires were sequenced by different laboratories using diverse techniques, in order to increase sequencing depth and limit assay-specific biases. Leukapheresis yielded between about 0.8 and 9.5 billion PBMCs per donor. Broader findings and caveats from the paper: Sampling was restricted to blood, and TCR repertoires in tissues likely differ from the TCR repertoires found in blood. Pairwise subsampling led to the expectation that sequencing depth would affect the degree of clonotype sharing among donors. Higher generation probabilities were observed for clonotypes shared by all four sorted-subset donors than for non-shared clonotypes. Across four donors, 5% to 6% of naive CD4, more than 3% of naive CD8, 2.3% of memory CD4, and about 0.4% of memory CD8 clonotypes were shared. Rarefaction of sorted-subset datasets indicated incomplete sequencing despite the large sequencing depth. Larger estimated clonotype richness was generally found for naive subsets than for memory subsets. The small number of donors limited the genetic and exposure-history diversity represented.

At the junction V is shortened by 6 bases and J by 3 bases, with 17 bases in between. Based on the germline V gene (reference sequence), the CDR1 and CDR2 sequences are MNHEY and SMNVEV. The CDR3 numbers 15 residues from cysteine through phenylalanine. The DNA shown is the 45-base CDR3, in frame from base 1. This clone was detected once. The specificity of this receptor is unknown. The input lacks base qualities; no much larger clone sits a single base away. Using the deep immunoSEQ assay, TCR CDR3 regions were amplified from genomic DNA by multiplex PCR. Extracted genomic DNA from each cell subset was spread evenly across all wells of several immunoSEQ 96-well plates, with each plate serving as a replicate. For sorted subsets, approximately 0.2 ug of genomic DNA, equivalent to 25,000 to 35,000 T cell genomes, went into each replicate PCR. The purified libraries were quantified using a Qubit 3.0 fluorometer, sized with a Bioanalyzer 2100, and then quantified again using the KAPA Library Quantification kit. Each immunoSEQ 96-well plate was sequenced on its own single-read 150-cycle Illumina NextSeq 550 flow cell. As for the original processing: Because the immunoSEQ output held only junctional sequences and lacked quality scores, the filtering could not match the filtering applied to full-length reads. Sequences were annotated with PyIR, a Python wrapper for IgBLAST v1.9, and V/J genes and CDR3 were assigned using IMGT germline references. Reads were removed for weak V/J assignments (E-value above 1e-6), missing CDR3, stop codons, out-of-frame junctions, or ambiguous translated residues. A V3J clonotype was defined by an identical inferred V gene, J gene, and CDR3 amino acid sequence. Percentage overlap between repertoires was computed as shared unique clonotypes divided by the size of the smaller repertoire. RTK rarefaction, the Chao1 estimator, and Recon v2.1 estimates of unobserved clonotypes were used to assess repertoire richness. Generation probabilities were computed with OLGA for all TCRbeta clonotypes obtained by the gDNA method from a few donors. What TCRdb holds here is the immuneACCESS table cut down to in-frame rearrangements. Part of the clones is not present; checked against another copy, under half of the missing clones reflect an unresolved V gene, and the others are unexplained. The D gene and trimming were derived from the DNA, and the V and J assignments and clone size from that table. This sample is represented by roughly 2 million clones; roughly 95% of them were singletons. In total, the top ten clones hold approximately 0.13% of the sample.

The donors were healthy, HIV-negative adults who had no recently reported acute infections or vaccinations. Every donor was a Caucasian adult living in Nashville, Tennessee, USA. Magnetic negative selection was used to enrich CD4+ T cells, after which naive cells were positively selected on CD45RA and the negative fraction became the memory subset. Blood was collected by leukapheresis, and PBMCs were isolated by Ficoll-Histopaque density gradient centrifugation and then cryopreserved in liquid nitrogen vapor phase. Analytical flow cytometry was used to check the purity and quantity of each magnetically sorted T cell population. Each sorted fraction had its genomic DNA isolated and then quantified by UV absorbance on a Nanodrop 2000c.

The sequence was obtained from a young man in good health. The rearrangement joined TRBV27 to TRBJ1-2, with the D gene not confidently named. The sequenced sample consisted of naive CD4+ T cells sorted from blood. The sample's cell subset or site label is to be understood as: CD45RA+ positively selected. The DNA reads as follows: TGTGCCAGCAGCCATTCCCCGCCGCAGGACTATGGCTACACCTTC. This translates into CASSHSPPQDYGYTF.